Listed here are 11 T cell receptor beta chains from one sample, sequenced in a study of early T cells in non-severe SARS-CoV-2 infection. One entry per CDR3 protein results from TCRdb running MiXCR on the 5' RACE reads. The sample gives 50,000 to 65,000 distinct CDR3 sequences, less than 20% of which show up once; approximately 9% is in the top ten. Sequences were derived from whole blood, sampled at baseline. The receptors here all came from an adult who was a healthcare worker with PCR-confirmed SARS-CoV-2 infection or an uninfected control (not recorded which).

This clonotype was observed many times. The chain joins TRBV7-9 to TRBJ1-2, with TRBD1 matching over 7 bases. Germline lookup yields CDR1 SEHNR and CDR2 FQNEAQ (reference sequence). The CDR3 length is 12 residues. V was pared by 6 bases and J by 6 bases, with 4 bases of the junction left unmatched. The CDR3 region is CASSPTGDGYTF. The DNA for the CDR3 is TGTGCCAGCAGTCCCACAGGGGATGGCTACACCTTC.

The V gene is TRBV5-1, the J gene TRBJ2-7, with D possibly being TRBD1 (5 bases). Germline V gene data show CDR1 as SGHRS and CDR2 as YFSETQ. CDR3 length: 13 amino acids. V gave up 3 bases and J gave up 4 bases, with 11 bases separating them. CDR3 DNA: TGCGCCAGCAGCTCCCGGACACTGTACGAGCAGTACTTC. Amino acid sequence: CASSSRTLYEQYF.

V and J are TRBV4-3 and TRBJ1-2; D uncertain. Trimming stripped 1 base from V and 1 base from J, with 13 bases between. This CDR3 has 16 residues. Germline lookup yields CDR1 LGHNA and CDR2 YSLEER. CDR3 bases: TGCGCCAGCAGCCAAGTTGTGAAGAAGATTAACTATGGCTACACCTTC. Translated, it gives CASSQVVKKINYGYTF.

The chain links TRBV7-9 to TRBJ1-1; D possibly corresponds to TRBD1 (5 bases). The germline gives CDR1 SEHNR, CDR2 FQNEAQ (reference sequence). This CDR3 has 15 amino acids. Deletions cut 5 bases from V and 6 bases from J, with 19 bases between. Here the CDR3 reads CASSRNRDANPEAFF. DNA of the CDR3: TGTGCCAGCAGCCGGAACCGGGACGCCAACCCTGAAGCTTTCTTT.

This clonotype has more than one count but fewer than ten. This chain uses TRBV24-1 with TRBJ2-2, with 10 nucleotides matching TRBD2. The CDR3 runs to 15 residues. J lost 7 bases, V lost 3 bases, and 4 bases had no gene match. The V gene's germline CDR1 is KGHDR and CDR2 SFDVKD. CDR3 bases: TGTGCCACCAGTGATGGGACTAGCGAGGTCGGGGAGCTGTTTTTT. Protein product: CATSDGTSEVGELFF.

This clonotype was seen repeatedly, ten times or more. The V and J genes are TRBV28 and TRBJ2-3, with D perhaps TRBD2 (5 bases). V lost 5 bases and J lost 2, with 17 bases in between. From germline, CDR1 is MDHEN and CDR2 SYDVKM. The CDR3 consists of 16 residues. The CDR3 spells CASSPDFPKLTDTQYF. The CDR3, as DNA: TGTGCCAGCAGTCCGGACTTCCCGAAACTCACAGATACGCAGTATTTT.

This clonotype was recorded a few times. The genes are TRBV19 and TRBJ2-5; 10 positions agree with TRBD2. J lost 4 bases, V lost 6 bases, and 5 bases had no gene match. This CDR3 spans 14 amino acids. Germline CDR1 LNHDA, CDR2 SQIVND (reference sequence). CDR3 amino acids: CASRTSGVGETQYF. DNA of the CDR3: TGTGCCAGTAGAACTAGCGGGGTCGGAGAGACCCAGTACTTC.

Many counts were recorded for this clonotype. The chain couples TRBV11-2 to TRBJ2-1, with D tentatively TRBD1 (6 bases). The CDR3 is 15 residues long. The germline V gene has CDR1 SGHAT and CDR2 FQNNGV. The V and J ends lost 5 bases and 7 bases respectively, with 18 bases between them. CDR3 nucleotide sequence: TGTGCCAGCAGCCCCAGGGGTAGCTCGGGTAATGAGCAGTTCTTC. Translation gives CASSPRGSSGNEQFF.

The chain recombines TRBV7-6 with TRBJ1-1; 7 nucleotides line up with TRBD1. J gave up 6 bases and V 5 bases, and 15 bases lay outside the gene matches. The CDR3 extends over 16 amino acids. Germline V gene data show CDR1 as SGHVS and CDR2 as FNYEAQ. CDR3 DNA sequence: TGTGCCAGCAGCCCTAGACCCCGGGACAGTATCCCTGAAGCTTTCTTT. As protein: CASSPRPRDSIPEAFF.

The V gene is TRBV18, the J gene TRBJ2-7; 8 bases are a match to TRBD1. J gave up 2 bases and V 6 bases, and 9 bases lay outside the gene matches. Germline CDR1 and CDR2: KGHSH and LQKENI. This CDR3 is 15 amino acids long. The CDR3 sequence is CASSPLGQGTYEQYF. The CDR3 DNA is TGTGCCAGCTCGCCGCTTGGACAGGGAACCTACGAGCAGTACTTC.

This clonotype has more than one count but fewer than ten. This chain links TRBV12-3 or TRBV12-4 with TRBJ1-1; a weak D match, TRBD1 (6 bases). The CDR3 covers 14 residues. With 6 bases removed from V and 1 base from J, the gap between germline ends came to 12 bases. CDR3 protein: CASRLGGTNTEAFF. The CDR3 DNA follows: TGTGCCAGCAGGCTAGGGGGTACGAACACTGAAGCTTTCTTT.